A selection of T cell receptor beta chains follows, all from one sample in a study of blood T cells in healthy people across ages. TCRdb itself ran the 5' RACE reads through MiXCR, one entry per CDR3 protein. The table records about 1,600,000 distinct CDR3 sequences, 42% of them present only once. Material: blood. The receptors here all came from a woman aged 18-29 years in good health. Each CDR3 is given with its conserved first and last residue. Each record gives: clone size, J gene, CDR3 length, V gene, D gene, CDR3 DNA, CDR3 protein. The D gene is left open where the match is weak. Size tells how often a clone was seen (once, few, many) or the class of an expanded clone, and some rows leave it out.

once,TRBJ2-1,14,TRBV29-1,NA,TGCAGCGTTGCCCTCGGGATAGGGTCGGGCGAGCAGTTCTTC,CSVALGIGSGEQFF
NA,TRBJ2-5,14,TRBV4-1,NA,TGCGCCAGCGGCCAAGATTCCGGGCAAGAGACCCAGTACTTC,CASGQDSGQETQYF
NA,TRBJ1-5,17,TRBV6-6,TRBD1,TGTGCCAGCAGCACCTACAGGGGACGTGGGGGCAATCAGCCCCAGCATTTT,CASSTYRGRGGNQPQHF
NA,TRBJ2-5,15,TRBV5-1,NA,TGCGCCAGCAGCATCATTCCGGGACAAAACAATGAGCAGTACTTC,CASSIIPGQNNEQYF
NA,TRBJ1-2,16,TRBV15,NA,TGTGCCACCAGCACTATCTTAACGACAGAAAACTATGGCTACACCTTC,CATSTILTTENYGYTF
many,TRBJ1-2,12,TRBV29-1,NA,TGCAGCGTTGAGGGGCAGGACTATGGCTACACCTTC,CSVEGQDYGYTF
NA,TRBJ1-6,15,TRBV12-5,NA,TGTGCTAGTGGCCCTGAGGCAGGGGAAAATTCACCCCTCCACTTT,CASGPEAGENSPLHF
NA,TRBJ2-7,15,TRBV10-2,TRBD2,TGCGCCAGCGGAGACTTTAGCGGGGGGCGGTACGAGCAGTACTTC,CASGDFSGGRYEQYF
NA,TRBJ2-7,16,TRBV27,TRBD1,TGTGCCAGCAGTTTATCCGGGACAGATCACTCCTACGAGCAGTACTTC,CASSLSGTDHSYEQYF
few,TRBJ2-1,15,TRBV18,NA,TGTGCCAGCTCCAACAGGACCCACGAGTTAAATGAGCAGTTCTTC,CASSNRTHELNEQFF
NA,TRBJ1-5,16,TRBV30,NA,TGTGCCTGGAGTGTACCGGTTTCCACGGGCGGTCAGCCCCAGCATTTT,CAWSVPVSTGGQPQHF
NA,TRBJ2-7,16,TRBV10-1,TRBD2,TGCGCCAGCAGTGAAGGACTAGCGGGAGGGTCCTACGAGCAGTACTTC,CASSEGLAGGSYEQYF
few,TRBJ2-6,16,TRBV10-3,NA,TGTGCCATCAGCGAAGACTTTCAGGCTGGGGCCAACGTCCTGACTTTC,CAISEDFQAGANVLTF
NA,TRBJ2-1,15,TRBV4-1,NA,TGCACCAGCGGACCACAACACGAGTTATACAATGAGCAGTTCTTC,CTSGPQHELYNEQFF
NA,TRBJ2-7,14,TRBV20-1,TRBD1,TGCAGTGCTGGTCCCGGGACAGGGCTCAACGAGCAGTACTTC,CSAGPGTGLNEQYF
few,TRBJ1-1,14,TRBV20-1,TRBD1,TGCAGTGCTAGGAGACAGGGGATCAACACTGAAGCTTTCTTT,CSARRQGINTEAFF
NA,TRBJ1-1,13,TRBV7-9,NA,TGTGCCAGCAGCTTGTCCACGACCACTGAAGCTTTCTTT,CASSLSTTTEAFF
NA,TRBJ1-6,15,TRBV6-4,NA,TGTGCCAGCAGACCGGGACAAAGAGATAATTCACCCCTCCACTTT,CASRPGQRDNSPLHF
NA,TRBJ1-2,12,TRBV7-9,NA,TGTGCCACCAGAGACAACAAGGATGGCTACACCTTC,CATRDNKDGYTF
few,TRBJ2-7,15,TRBV5-1,NA,TGCGCCAGCAGCTTGACCGGGACTTACAACAATGAGCAGTACTTC,CASSLTGTYNNEQYF
few,TRBJ2-5,14,TRBV20-1,NA,TGCAGTGCTAGAGATGGGGTAGCACAAGAGACCCAGTACTTC,CSARDGVAQETQYF
few,TRBJ2-7,14,TRBV20-1,NA,TGCAGTGCTCATACCCGAACGAGCTCCTACGAGCAGTACTTC,CSAHTRTSSYEQYF
NA,TRBJ2-3,16,TRBV5-1,TRBD2,TGCGCCAGCAGCCCCGGGACTAGCGGGATCACAGATACGCAGTATTTT,CASSPGTSGITDTQYF
once,TRBJ1-1,13,TRBV25-1,NA,TGTGCCAGCAGTACAGGGTCATACACTGAAGCTTTCTTT,CASSTGSYTEAFF
once,TRBJ1-1,13,TRBV12-5,NA,TGTGCTAGTGGTTCCGGAGAGGGCAGATCCGCTTTCTTT,CASGSGEGRSAFF
few,TRBJ1-2,12,TRBV12-3/TRBV12-4,NA,TGTGCCAGCAGTGATCTGCCCTATGGCTACACCTTC,CASSDLPYGYTF
NA,TRBJ1-4,15,TRBV6-5,NA,TGTGCCAGCAGAACGGTGTCCAGGGGTAATGAAAAACTGTTTTTT,CASRTVSRGNEKLFF
many,TRBJ2-1,16,TRBV4-2,TRBD2,TGTGCCAGCAGCCAAGATCTACGCGGGGGGGGGAATGAGCAGTTCTTC,CASSQDLRGGGNEQFF
few,TRBJ2-1,13,TRBV20-1,TRBD2,TGCAGTGCTTCTCGGACTAGCGGTAATGAGCAGTTCTTC,CSASRTSGNEQFF
NA,TRBJ1-1,13,TRBV29-1,NA,TGCAGCGTTGAGGCAGGGGAGAACACTGAAGCTTTCTTT,CSVEAGENTEAFF
NA,TRBJ2-2,15,TRBV15,TRBD2,TGTGCCATTGGGGGACTAGCGGGGGGGACCGGGGAGCTGTTTTTT,CAIGGLAGGTGELFF
NA,TRBJ2-3,17,TRBV12-3/TRBV12-4,TRBD2,TGTGCCAGCAGCCCCCGGGTAGTAGCGGGGGGGGCGGATACGCAGTATTTT,CASSPRVVAGGADTQYF
NA,TRBJ1-4,16,TRBV12-3/TRBV12-4,NA,TGTGCCAGCTTTGGAGGGGCAGCAAGGGTAGATGAAAAACTGTTTTTT,CASFGGAARVDEKLFF
NA,TRBJ2-7,15,TRBV12-5,NA,TGTGCTAGTGGTTTTTCGACAGGAGGTTCCTACGAGCAGTACTTC,CASGFSTGGSYEQYF
NA,TRBJ2-5,13,TRBV18,NA,TGTGCCAGCTCAGCCAGCTTTGGGGATGAGCAGTACTTC,CASSASFGDEQYF
NA,TRBJ2-1,15,TRBV28,TRBD2,TGTGCCAGCAGTTTAGTGGCTAGCGGGGGGGTTGAGCAGTTCTTC,CASSLVASGGVEQFF
NA,TRBJ2-5,14,TRBV2,NA,TGTGCCAGCAGTGAAGATCTAGCACAAGAGACCCAGTACTTC,CASSEDLAQETQYF
NA,TRBJ2-3,16,TRBV7-3,TRBD2,TGTGTCAGCAGCCAACGGGCGGGGGGTCGCACAGATACGCAGTATTTT,CVSSQRAGGRTDTQYF
few,TRBJ1-2,13,TRBV28,TRBD1,TGTGCCAGCCTACAGGGGACTAACTATGGCTACACCTTC,CASLQGTNYGYTF
NA,TRBJ1-6,17,TRBV11-2,NA,TGTGCCAGCAGCTTAACGCATTTGACAGCTTTAAATTCACCCCTCCACTTT,CASSLTHLTALNSPLHF
NA,TRBJ2-4,16,TRBV12-3/TRBV12-4,NA,TGTGCCAGCAGTCCCCACGGGGCTGCTGCCAAAAACATTCAGTACTTC,CASSPHGAAAKNIQYF
once,TRBJ2-7,17,TRBV5-1,TRBD2,TGCGCCAGCAGCTTGGCCCCAGCGGGGTTTTCCTACAATGAGCAGTACTTC,CASSLAPAGFSYNEQYF
few,TRBJ2-5,13,TRBV7-2,NA,TGTGCCAGCAGCGTCCTAAAGAGTCCGACCCAGTACTTC,CASSVLKSPTQYF
NA,TRBJ1-1,16,TRBV7-8,TRBD1,TGTGCCAGCAGCTTAGTCACAGGGGGAATGAACACTGAAGCTTTCTTT,CASSLVTGGMNTEAFF
once,TRBJ2-1,13,TRBV6-4,NA,TGTGCCAGCAGTGACAGGGTAGGGAATGAGCAGTTCTTC,CASSDRVGNEQFF
NA,TRBJ2-1,15,TRBV9,TRBD1,TGTGCCAGCAGCGTAGGGGGGACAGGGGACAATGAGCAGTTCTTC,CASSVGGTGDNEQFF
few,TRBJ1-1,15,TRBV12-3/TRBV12-4,NA,TGTGCCAGCAGTTTAAGCAGGGGCCTGAACACTGAAGCTTTCTTT,CASSLSRGLNTEAFF